This T cell receptor (beta chain) was sequenced during a study of STAT5B mutations in CD4+ large granular lymphocyte leukemia. Across the whole study: The CDR3 'QG' motif was associated with a particular HLA allele among healthy donors.

Regarding the study as a whole: 8/27 top patient clones versus 2/35 control clones were TRBV06-family. Higher CD4+ than CD8+ T-LGLL clonality might reflect small sample size.

Points on this clone: What it binds is not known.

The CDR3 length is 15 residues. Per the germline V gene, CDR1 is SGHTA and CDR2 is FQGNSA. Between the trimmed V and J ends, which lost 1 base and 8 bases, there was a span of 18 bases. TCRdb's table, derived via immunoSEQ multiplex PCR, lists solely in-frame clones and lacks some. The table includes under 40,000 clones, 71% detected once. Sequenced input: CD4+ T cells from blood buffy coats. This receptor was obtained from a human donor in good health. This chain connects TRBV7-2 to TRBJ2-7; D possibly matches TRBD1 or TRBD2 (5 bases each). CDR3 in amino acids: CASSLVGPGQAKQYF. DNA for the CDR3: TGTGCCAGCAGCTTAGTGGGGCCGGGGCAGGCGAAGCAGTACTTC.